The entry below describes one TCR beta chain. This sample was included in a study of cytomegalovirus exposure and HLA in healthy donors. Between the trimmed V and J ends, which lost 2 bases and 0 bases, there was a span of 13 bases. CDR1 is SGHVS and CDR2 is FNYEAQ in the germline V gene. The CDR3 has 16 amino acids. Measured with immunoSEQ multiplex PCR; TCRdb has only the in-frame clones, and not every one. The table lists some 260,000 clones, over 75% of them singletons, with around 12% in the top ten. This chain connects TRBV7-6 to TRBJ2-5, with D perhaps TRBD2 (5 bases). The receptor's source is a man aged 18 to 30 in good health and CMV-seropositive. The sample was PBMCs. CDR3 protein: CASSLNGRAYQETQYF. DNA of the CDR3: TGTGCCAGCAGCTTAAACGGGCGGGCGTACCAAGAGACCCAGTACTTC.